Each of the 5 T cell receptor beta chains below was sequenced from the same sample in a study of shared clonotypes between healthy human individuals. Cells designated naive CD8 were CD45RO-negative and were positively selected for CCR7, with terminally differentiated effector memory CD45RA+ cells excluded. Only in-frame clones appear in the TCRdb table, and some are missing; sequencing was by immunoSEQ multiplex PCR. Of 630,000 or so clones detected, roughly 98% appear once; the ten largest clones hold 0.3%. Sequenced material: naive CD8+ T cells sorted from blood. These receptors came from a man aged 30 to 45 in good health.

This clone came up once. This chain links TRBV7-9 with TRBJ2-3, with TRBD1 identical over 8 bases. Germline CDR1 reads SEHNR; CDR2 reads FQNEAQ (reference sequence). The CDR3 runs 17 residues. Trimming cost V 1 base and J 0 bases; bases outside gene matches: 6. Written as DNA, the CDR3 is TGTGCCAGCAGCTTAGGTTGGGACAGGAGAAGCACAGATACGCAGTATTTT. This translates into CASSLGWDRRSTDTQYF.

V gene TRBV6-1 combines with J gene TRBJ2-3; 7 bases line up with TRBD2. Germline-derived CDR1 and CDR2 are MNHNS and SASEGT. The trim removed 0 bases at V and 5 bases at J, leaving 8 bases unmatched. The CDR3 runs 16 residues. The DNA of the CDR3 is TGTGCCAGCAGTGAAGCGCCTAGCGCGGGGGTAGATACGCAGTATTTT. It translates to CASSEAPSAGVDTQYF.

V and J are TRBV6-5 and TRBJ2-7; maybe TRBD1 (6 bases). The CDR3 is 15 amino acids. Trimming cost V 3 bases and J 6 bases, with 18 bases left between them. Per the germline V gene, CDR1 is MNHEY and CDR2 is SVGAGI. The CDR3 DNA reads TGTGCCAGCAGTTATACGACAGGTGAGGTGAGCGAGCAGTACTTC. It translates to CASSYTTGEVSEQYF.

This rearrangement joins TRBV11-2 to TRBJ2-7, with D hard to call. This CDR3 contains 15 residues. The V and J ends lost 4 bases and 3 bases respectively, with 16 bases between them. Germline V gives CDR1 SGHAT, CDR2 FQNNGV. This CDR3 is CASSSSQVIYYEQYF. DNA for the CDR3: TGTGCCAGCAGCTCCTCGCAGGTTATCTACTACGAGCAGTACTTC. The complete variable domain, with remaining parts taken from reference TRBV11-2 and TRBJ2-7, reads EAGVAQSPRYKIIEKRQSVAFWCNPISGHATLYWYQQILGQGPKLLIQFQNNGVVDDSQLPKDRFSAERLKGVDSTLKIQPAKLEDSAVYLCASSSSQVIYYEQYFGPGTRLTVT.

The chain employs TRBV7-9 and TRBJ2-1; D gene ambiguous. Trimming shortened V by 1 base and J by 8 bases, and 6 bases separated the two germline ends. CDR1 is SEHNR, CDR2 FQNEAQ, per germline (reference sequence). The CDR3 runs to 12 residues. This CDR3 is CASSLGGHEQFF. The CDR3 coding sequence is TGTGCCAGCAGCTTAGGCGGACATGAGCAGTTCTTC.